The clone carrying this TCR beta chain was seen at least ten times. Its antigen remains unidentified. The data were taken from a study of T-cell reconstitution after alpha-beta-depleted transplantation in children. Whole-study results and caveats: Most T-cell counts and diversity one year after the transplant came from T cells that were newly produced. Several hundred rapidly expanded clones from non-depleted graft cells reportedly supplied alpha-beta T cells about two months post-transplant.

Germline assignment: CDR1 PRHDT and CDR2 FYEKMQ (reference sequence). V lost 2 bases and J lost 2; bases outside the gene matches: 5. This CDR3 has 15 amino acids. Unique molecular identifiers were built into the TCRbeta library. TCRdb re-analysed the PCR reads in MiXCR, keeping a single row per CDR3 protein. This sample has about 600,000 distinct CDR3 sequences, with 20% to 25% found just once. V usage is TRBV13 and J usage is TRBJ2-7; 8 bases are shared with TRBD1. Sample: PBMCs, mostly from graft donor cells, taken 360 days after TCRalphabeta/CD19-depleted stem cell transplant. The clonotype originates from a boy under three years old who had a stem cell transplant for acute myeloid leukemia, so the T cells may come from the graft donor. The CDR3 sequence is CASSLSGTGPYEQYF. Here the CDR3 DNA reads TGTGCCAGCAGCTTATCTGGGACAGGACCCTACGAGCAGTACTTC. Drawing the rest from reference TRBV13 and TRBJ2-7, the complete variable domain is AAGVIQSPRHLIKEKRETATLKCYPIPRHDTVYWYQQGPGQDPQFLISFYEKMQSDKGSIPDRFSAQQFSDYHSELNMSSLELGDSALYFCASSLSGTGPYEQYFGPGTRLTVT.